These 2 T cell receptor beta chains originate from one sample sequenced in a study of blood T cell repertoires in COVID-19. Profiling relied on immunoSEQ multiplex PCR, and the TCRdb table lists in-frame clones only, not all of them. The sample includes 130,000 or so clones, around 88% seen only once; the top ten take around 20%. Input material: peripheral blood. All receptors derive from a man aged 45-60 years with active or convalescent COVID-19.

This clone was observed a handful of times. The chain recombines TRBV10-2 with TRBJ1-2; D uncertain. This CDR3 is built from 12 residues. The V gene's germline CDR1 is WSHSY and CDR2 SAAADI. V lost 3 bases and J lost 1, with 3 bases in between. The CDR3, as DNA: TGCGCCAGCAGTGACGGTAACTATGGCTACACCTTC. This encodes CASSDGNYGYTF.

The chain links TRBV7-8 to TRBJ2-2; D ambiguous. The germline V gene encodes CDR1 SGHVS and CDR2 FQNEAQ. The CDR3 contains 11 residues. Trimming left V 6 bases short and J 6 bases short, with 5 bases between. As DNA, the CDR3 is TGTGCCAGCAGGAGGTCCGGGGAGCTGTTTTTT. Translated, it gives CASRRSGELFF.